The 5 T cell receptor beta chains reported below all come from one sample, sequenced in a study of T cell changes during pregnancy in multiple sclerosis. Data came from immunoSEQ multiplex PCR; TCRdb stores just in-frame clones and leaves some out. The data hold approximately 79,000 clones, with roughly 93% observed a single time. The source material was peripheral blood, sampled in the second trimester of pregnancy. The receptors were gathered from a female donor in good health, enrolled as a control in a pregnancy study.

The J gene is TRBJ1-4, the V gene TRBV2; the D is unclear. CDR3 length: 12 residues. Trimming removed 6 bases from V and 6 bases from J, with 8 bases in between. The germline V gene has CDR1 SNHLY and CDR2 FYNNEI. Here the CDR3 reads CASRGDDEKLFF. The CDR3 coding sequence is TGTGCCAGCAGGGGAGACGATGAAAAACTGTTTTTT.

The rearrangement links TRBV27 to TRBJ1-5; 10 bases agree with TRBD1. CDR3 size: 15 residues. V lost 6 bases, J lost 0 bases, and 2 bases stayed unmatched. Germline loops: CDR1 MNHEY, CDR2 SMNVEV (reference sequence). CDR3 bases: TGTGCCAGCAGGGGGACAGGGGATAGCAATCAGCCCCAGCATTTT. This gives the protein CASRGTGDSNQPQHF.

This chain uses TRBV15 with TRBJ2-5; D not certain. This CDR3 contains 14 residues. Between the trimmed V and J ends, which lost 2 bases and 2 bases, there was a span of 9 bases. Per the germline V gene, CDR1 is LNHNV and CDR2 is YYDKDF (reference sequence). This CDR3 reads CATSRYSLQETQYF. The CDR3 region has the DNA TGTGCCACCAGCAGATACAGCCTTCAAGAGACCCAGTACTTC.

The chain carries TRBV19 and TRBJ1-1; no definite D call. The CDR3 sequence is 15 residues long. Germline CDR1 reads LNHDA; CDR2 reads SQIVND (reference sequence). Deletions cut 8 bases from V and 0 bases from J, with 16 bases between. CDR3 residues: CASLSGAGVNTEAFF. CDR3 coding DNA: TGTGCCAGTCTAAGCGGTGCCGGGGTGAACACTGAAGCTTTCTTT.

The V gene is TRBV14, the J gene TRBJ1-1, with TRBD1 matching 7 bases. There are 16 residues in the CDR3. Trimming removed 2 bases from V and 2 bases from J; junction bases left unmatched: 8. Germline assignment: CDR1 SGHDN and CDR2 FVKESK. CDR3 sequence (DNA): TGTGCCAGCAGCCAATTTCAGGGGGTAATTAACACTGAAGCTTTCTTT. This gives the protein CASSQFQGVINTEAFF.